A selection of T cell receptor beta chains follows, all from one sample in a study of cytomegalovirus exposure and HLA in healthy donors. Produced via immunoSEQ multiplex PCR; TCRdb's table is partial and in-frame only. The sample consists of some 180,000 clones, 77% of them appearing once. Sequenced material: PBMCs. Every receptor here comes from a woman aged 55 to 70 in good health and CMV-seropositive. CDR3s include the opening cysteine and the closing phenylalanine or tryptophan. The order of the fields is CDR3 protein, CDR3 DNA, J gene, D gene, V gene, clone size. The D gene is left open where the match is weak. Some rows mark clone size as missing; the rest say once, few, many or name a class of expanded clone.

CDR3 protein: CASSDDRGRGTDTQYF
CDR3 DNA: TGTGCCAGCAGCGACGACAGGGGGCGCGGCACAGATACGCAGTATTTT
J gene: TRBJ2-3
D gene: TRBD1
V gene: TRBV5-6
clone size: .

CDR3 protein: CASSTAKQGATNEKLFF
CDR3 DNA: TGTGCCAGCAGCACAGCCAAACAGGGGGCAACTAATGAAAAACTGTTTTTT
J gene: TRBJ1-4
D gene: TRBD1
V gene: TRBV5-6
clone size: once

CDR3 protein: CAWSKGTGANTEAFF
CDR3 DNA: TGTGCCTGGAGTAAGGGGACAGGAGCCAACACTGAAGCTTTCTTT
J gene: TRBJ1-1
D gene: TRBD1
V gene: TRBV30
clone size: .

CDR3 protein: CASSEAGSWGGSYNEQFF
CDR3 DNA: TGTGCCAGCAGTGAAGCGGGGTCTTGGGGCGGCTCCTACAATGAGCAGTTCTTC
J gene: TRBJ2-1
D gene: .
V gene: TRBV6-1
clone size: .

CDR3 protein: CASTPLRDSNSPLHF
CDR3 DNA: TGTGCCAGCACCCCTCTTCGGGACAGCAATTCACCCCTCCACTTT
J gene: TRBJ1-6
D gene: TRBD1
V gene: TRBV6-1
clone size: .

CDR3 protein: CASSSQGPNTIYF
CDR3 DNA: TGTGCCAGCAGTTCACAGGGGCCCAACACCATATATTTT
J gene: TRBJ1-3
D gene: TRBD1
V gene: TRBV28
clone size: .

CDR3 protein: CASSLARSYEQYF
CDR3 DNA: TGTGCCAGCAGCTTAGCCCGCTCCTACGAGCAGTACTTC
J gene: TRBJ2-7
D gene: .
V gene: TRBV7-2
clone size: .

CDR3 protein: CASRLNTGANEKLFF
CDR3 DNA: TGCGCCAGCAGATTAAATACAGGGGCAAATGAAAAACTGTTTTTT
J gene: TRBJ1-4
D gene: TRBD1
V gene: TRBV5-1
clone size: .

CDR3 protein: CASSPGQGGVWNEQFF
CDR3 DNA: TGTGCCAGCAGCCCAGGACAGGGGGGGGTTTGGAATGAGCAGTTCTTC
J gene: TRBJ2-1
D gene: TRBD1
V gene: TRBV7-8
clone size: .

CDR3 protein: CASSIYGRGQPQHF
CDR3 DNA: TGTGCCAGTAGTATTTATGGCAGGGGTCAGCCCCAGCATTTT
J gene: TRBJ1-5
D gene: .
V gene: TRBV19
clone size: .

CDR3 protein: CASSLSVHSSPLHF
CDR3 DNA: TGTGCCAGCAGTTTATCCGTGCACAGTTCACCCCTCCACTTT
J gene: TRBJ1-6
D gene: .
V gene: TRBV28
clone size: once

CDR3 protein: CASSETMNEQFF
CDR3 DNA: TGTGCCAGCAGCGAGACTATGAATGAGCAGTTCTTC
J gene: TRBJ2-1
D gene: .
V gene: TRBV11-2
clone size: few

CDR3 protein: CASSSRQGNTEAFF
CDR3 DNA: TGTGCCAGCAGCTCCCGACAGGGAAACACTGAAGCTTTCTTT
J gene: TRBJ1-1
D gene: TRBD1
V gene: TRBV11-2
clone size: .

CDR3 protein: CASSHPDRGSCEQYF
CDR3 DNA: TGCGCCAGCAGTCACCCGGACAGGGGGTCCTGCGAGCAGTACTTC
J gene: TRBJ2-7
D gene: TRBD1
V gene: TRBV23-1
clone size: once

CDR3 protein: CASRPGTGAEKLFF
CDR3 DNA: TGTGCCAGCAGGCCTGGGACAGGGGCTGAAAAACTGTTTTTT
J gene: TRBJ1-4
D gene: TRBD1
V gene: TRBV28
clone size: .

CDR3 protein: CSVRESGEAFF
CDR3 DNA: TGCAGCGTCCGGGAGTCTGGTGAAGCTTTCTTT
J gene: TRBJ1-1
D gene: .
V gene: TRBV29-1
clone size: .

CDR3 protein: CASSPDGGATEAFF
CDR3 DNA: TGTGCCAGTAGTCCCGACGGGGGGGCCACTGAAGCTTTCTTT
J gene: TRBJ1-1
D gene: .
V gene: TRBV19
clone size: .

CDR3 protein: CASTLAGGRGTQYF
CDR3 DNA: TGTGCCAGCACCCTAGCGGGGGGGAGGGGGACGCAGTATTTT
J gene: TRBJ2-3
D gene: TRBD2
V gene: TRBV27
clone size: .

CDR3 protein: CASSMRAPGELFF
CDR3 DNA: TGTGCCAGTAGTATGAGGGCTCCCGGGGAGCTGTTTTTT
J gene: TRBJ2-2
D gene: .
V gene: TRBV2
clone size: .

CDR3 protein: CALTGNYGYTF
CDR3 DNA: TGTGCATTGACAGGGAACTATGGCTACACCTTC
J gene: TRBJ1-2
D gene: TRBD1
V gene: TRBV10-3
clone size: .

CDR3 protein: CASAKAGSQETQYF
CDR3 DNA: TGTGCCAGCGCCAAGGCAGGATCCCAAGAGACCCAGTACTTC
J gene: TRBJ2-5
D gene: .
V gene: TRBV5-4
clone size: .

CDR3 protein: CASREGTGTGELFF
CDR3 DNA: TGTGCCAGTCGTGAGGGGACAGGCACCGGGGAGCTGTTTTTT
J gene: TRBJ2-2
D gene: TRBD1
V gene: TRBV19
clone size: medium-sized

CDR3 protein: CASSWAGTEAFF
CDR3 DNA: TGTGCCAGCAGCTGGGCAGGCACTGAAGCTTTCTTT
J gene: TRBJ1-1
D gene: .
V gene: TRBV11-3
clone size: once

CDR3 protein: CASSLFNSGGSDALGELFF
CDR3 DNA: TGTGCCAGCAGCTTATTCAATTCGGGAGGGTCGGACGCCCTCGGGGAGCTGTTTTTT
J gene: TRBJ2-2
D gene: TRBD2
V gene: TRBV7-6
clone size: .

CDR3 protein: CASSSGTGGNEKLFF
CDR3 DNA: TGCGCCAGCAGCTCCGGGACAGGGGGAAATGAAAAACTGTTTTTT
J gene: TRBJ1-4
D gene: TRBD1
V gene: TRBV5-1
clone size: once

CDR3 protein: CASSFSRDKLTIYF
CDR3 DNA: TGTGCCAGCAGTTTTTCGAGGGACAAGCTGACCATATATTTT
J gene: TRBJ1-3
D gene: .
V gene: TRBV28
clone size: few

CDR3 protein: CASSPGLQLTDTQYF
CDR3 DNA: TGTGCCAGCAGCCCTGGACTGCAGCTCACAGATACGCAGTATTTT
J gene: TRBJ2-3
D gene: .
V gene: TRBV6-1
clone size: .

CDR3 protein: CASSLGTSGTYYEQYF
CDR3 DNA: TGTGCCAGCAGCCTCGGGACTAGCGGGACCTACTACGAGCAGTACTTC
J gene: TRBJ2-7
D gene: TRBD2
V gene: TRBV4-2
clone size: .

CDR3 protein: CASSLSTGLNQPQHF
CDR3 DNA: TGTGCCAGCAGCTTATCGACAGGGCTCAATCAGCCCCAGCATTTT
J gene: TRBJ1-5
D gene: TRBD1
V gene: TRBV7-6
clone size: .

CDR3 protein: CASSVAEGGETQYF
CDR3 DNA: TGTGCCAGCAGCGTAGCGGAGGGGGGGGAGACCCAGTACTTC
J gene: TRBJ2-5
D gene: .
V gene: TRBV9
clone size: .

CDR3 protein: CASSPGSSGNTIYF
CDR3 DNA: TGTGCCAGCAGTCCAGGCTCCTCTGGAAACACCATATATTTT
J gene: TRBJ1-3
D gene: .
V gene: TRBV6-6
clone size: .

CDR3 protein: CAWSVAGPGETQYF
CDR3 DNA: TGTGCCTGGAGTGTTGCGGGCCCCGGGGAGACCCAGTACTTC
J gene: TRBJ2-5
D gene: .
V gene: TRBV30
clone size: once

CDR3 protein: CASSWTTGSYGYTF
CDR3 DNA: TGTGCCAGCAGTTGGACCACAGGGTCGTATGGCTACACCTTC
J gene: TRBJ1-2
D gene: .
V gene: TRBV28
clone size: .

CDR3 protein: CASSLVGKYEQYF
CDR3 DNA: TGTGCCAGCAGCTTAGTCGGGAAATACGAGCAGTACTTC
J gene: TRBJ2-7
D gene: .
V gene: TRBV7-2
clone size: .

CDR3 protein: CSVGQYSDTQYF
CDR3 DNA: TGCAGCGTTGGTCAGTACAGTGATACGCAGTATTTT
J gene: TRBJ2-3
D gene: .
V gene: TRBV29-1
clone size: .

CDR3 protein: CASTQGGRYGYTF
CDR3 DNA: TGTGCCAGTACCCAGGGGGGACGCTATGGCTACACCTTC
J gene: TRBJ1-2
D gene: TRBD1
V gene: TRBV7-2
clone size: few

CDR3 protein: CASSIGSSGTYEQYF
CDR3 DNA: TGTGCCAGTAGTATTGGGTCTAGCGGAACCTACGAGCAGTACTTC
J gene: TRBJ2-7
D gene: TRBD2
V gene: TRBV19
clone size: .

CDR3 protein: CASSIGTSGRVPGELFF
CDR3 DNA: TGTGCCAGTAGTATCGGGACTAGCGGGAGAGTACCCGGGGAGCTGTTTTTT
J gene: TRBJ2-2
D gene: TRBD2
V gene: TRBV19
clone size: .

CDR3 protein: CASSLQTGAGVDTQYF
CDR3 DNA: TGCGCCAGCAGCCTCCAGACAGGGGCCGGGGTGGATACGCAGTATTTT
J gene: TRBJ2-3
D gene: TRBD1
V gene: TRBV5-1
clone size: once

CDR3 protein: CAISESFLRSNTGELFF
CDR3 DNA: TGTGCCATCAGTGAGTCCTTTCTCAGATCGAACACCGGGGAGCTGTTTTTT
J gene: TRBJ2-2
D gene: .
V gene: TRBV10-3
clone size: few

CDR3 protein: CASSLVEGFSEQYF
CDR3 DNA: TGTGCCAGCAGCTTGGTAGAGGGTTTTTCAGAGCAGTACTTC
J gene: TRBJ2-7
D gene: .
V gene: TRBV5-5
clone size: .

CDR3 protein: CASSVAGTLGYGYTF
CDR3 DNA: TGTGCCAGCAGCGTAGCAGGTACCCTTGGCTATGGCTACACCTTC
J gene: TRBJ1-2
D gene: .
V gene: TRBV9
clone size: .

CDR3 protein: CASSPTVNYGYTF
CDR3 DNA: TGTGCCAGCAGCCCGACAGTGAACTATGGCTACACCTTC
J gene: TRBJ1-2
D gene: .
V gene: TRBV7-3
clone size: .

CDR3 protein: CASSLSPGGFETQYF
CDR3 DNA: TGTGCCAGCAGTTTATCCCCAGGGGGCTTCGAGACCCAGTACTTC
J gene: TRBJ2-5
D gene: TRBD1
V gene: TRBV28
clone size: .

CDR3 protein: CASISTSTDTQYF
CDR3 DNA: TGTGCCAGCATCTCCACTAGCACAGATACGCAGTATTTT
J gene: TRBJ2-3
D gene: .
V gene: TRBV6-5
clone size: few

CDR3 protein: CASSQERPGVEAFF
CDR3 DNA: TGCGCCAGCAGCCAAGAACGACCGGGGGTAGAGGCTTTCTTT
J gene: TRBJ1-1
D gene: .
V gene: TRBV4-3
clone size: .

CDR3 protein: CASSDRRGGNTIYF
CDR3 DNA: TGTGCCAGCAGTGACCGGCGGGGTGGAAACACCATATATTTT
J gene: TRBJ1-3
D gene: .
V gene: TRBV6-1
clone size: .

CDR3 protein: CASSIRTSTGLYEQYF
CDR3 DNA: TGTGCCAGCAGCATCCGGACCTCGACAGGCCTCTACGAGCAGTACTTC
J gene: TRBJ2-7
D gene: .
V gene: TRBV28
clone size: few

CDR3 protein: CASSYPFSGANVLTF
CDR3 DNA: TGTGCCAGCAGTTACCCATTCTCTGGGGCCAACGTCCTGACTTTC
J gene: TRBJ2-6
D gene: .
V gene: TRBV6-6
clone size: .